The 17 T cell receptor beta chains presented below share a single source sample, sequenced in a study of T cell responses to AZD1222 COVID-19 vaccine. Clones were read by immunoSEQ multiplex PCR, and TCRdb kept only the in-frame ones, dropping some. Of about 190,000 clones in the sample, 75% to 90% are singletons; the top ten hold 6.9%. This specimen was peripheral blood, taken on day 0 of AZD1222 vaccination. These receptor sequences come from an adult in good health.

The chain is built from TRBV6-6 and TRBJ2-1, with 7 bases that match TRBD1. Germline values: CDR1 MNHNY, CDR2 SVGAGI (reference sequence). This CDR3 comprises 15 residues. The J segment lost 1 base and the V segment lost 2 bases, leaving 2 bases of the junction unmatched. The CDR3 reads CASSYTTGSYNEQFF. DNA for the CDR3: TGTGCCAGCAGTTACACGACAGGGTCCTACAATGAGCAGTTCTTC.

This clone has a single count. This chain links TRBV28 with TRBJ2-7; 7 bases fit TRBD1. The CDR3 is 13 amino acids. With V trimmed by 3 bases and J by 6 bases, 5 bases remained unmatched. The germline V gene has CDR1 MDHEN and CDR2 SYDVKM. CDR3 in amino acids: CASSFKAGGEQYF. CDR3 sequence (DNA): TGTGCCAGCAGTTTCAAGGCAGGGGGCGAGCAGTACTTC.

This clone was counted once. The chain combines TRBV6-1 with TRBJ2-5; TRBD2 matches at 16 bases. This CDR3 spans 20 amino acids. Per germline, CDR1 MNHNS and CDR2 SASEGT. J lost 1 base, V lost 4 bases, and 12 bases had no gene match. The CDR3 DNA is TGTGCCAGCAGTGGTACCTCCGGGACTAGCGGGGGGGCGCCCCAAGAGACCCAGTACTTC. It translates to CASSGTSGTSGGAPQETQYF.

This clone has a single count. The V call is TRBV24-1, the J call TRBJ2-2; D gene uncertain. Germline CDR1 reads KGHDR; CDR2 reads SFDVKD. This CDR3 has 14 amino acids. Trimming shortened V by 6 bases and J by 1 base, and 8 bases separated the two germline ends. CDR3 in amino acids: CATSRAGNTGELFF. The CDR3 coding sequence is TGTGCCACCAGTCGGGCAGGGAACACCGGGGAGCTGTTTTTT.

The J gene is TRBJ2-3, the V gene TRBV11-3; no reliable D call. CDR1 and CDR2 (germline): SGHNT, YENEEA. The CDR3 has 13 amino acids. The germline V and J ends were trimmed by 3 bases and 4 bases, with 8 bases remaining between them. The chain's CDR3 is CASSLTEPDTQYF. CDR3 coding DNA: TGTGCCAGCAGCTTGACGGAACCAGATACGCAGTATTTT.

This clone has just a few counts. The rearrangement links TRBV6-5 to TRBJ2-7; TRBD1 might be the D (6 bases). The CDR3 is 12 residues long. The germline gives CDR1 MNHEY, CDR2 SVGAGI. V lost 6 bases and J 3 bases, leaving 9 bases between the germline ends. The CDR3 nucleotides read TGTGCCAGCAGATCGGACAGCTACGAGCAGTACTTC. It encodes CASRSDSYEQYF.

CDR3 sequence (DNA): TGTGCCAGCAGCTCCCGGGACGGCGATGAAAAACTGTTTTTT. Its protein product is CASSSRDGDEKLFF. V usage is TRBV5-4 and J usage is TRBJ1-4; D is possibly TRBD1 (5 bases). The germline gives CDR1 SGHNT, CDR2 YYREEE (reference sequence). V shed 3 bases and J shed 6 bases, with 12 bases lying between them. The CDR3 totals 14 residues.

This clone was seen a few times. The rearrangement joins TRBV7-3 to TRBJ2-3; 7 positions match TRBD1. The V segment lost 4 bases and the J segment 8 bases; nucleotides outside the gene matches: 6. The germline V gene has CDR1 SGHTA and CDR2 FQGTGA. The CDR3 contains 13 residues. CDR3 loop: CASSSRQGGTQYF. In nucleotides, the CDR3 is TGTGCCAGCAGCTCTAGACAGGGTGGTACGCAGTATTTT.

V usage is TRBV5-1 and J usage is TRBJ1-2, with 9 bases lining up with TRBD1. CDR3 length: 15 residues. The ends lost 3 bases at V and 4 bases at J; junction bases unmatched: 7. The germline gives CDR1 SGHRS, CDR2 YFSETQ. For the CDR3, the DNA is TGCGCCAGCAGCTCCGGACAGGGGTTAACCTATGGCTACACCTTC. Translation: CASSSGQGLTYGYTF.

This clone was seen more than once but under ten times. The chain links TRBV29-1 to TRBJ1-3; no clear D gene. Deletions cut 4 bases from V and 0 bases from J, with 13 bases between. The CDR3 loop spans 15 amino acids. Germline V CDR1 and CDR2: SQVTM, ANQGSEA. The CDR3 DNA is TGCAGCGTTGTCGGCGGGTCCAACTCTGGAAACACCATATATTTT. It encodes CSVVGGSNSGNTIYF.

The chain uses TRBV11-1 and TRBJ1-1; no clear D. This CDR3 has 15 residues. The germline V and J ends were trimmed by 2 bases and 6 bases, with 16 bases remaining between them. The germline V gene has CDR1 SGHAT and CDR2 FQDESV (reference sequence). CDR3 region: CASSLRREKSAEAFF. The CDR3 DNA sequence: TGTGCCAGCAGCTTACGTCGGGAGAAGTCTGCTGAAGCTTTCTTT.

The rearrangement links TRBV30 to TRBJ2-3; 10 bases are a match to TRBD1. The CDR3 covers 19 residues. Per the germline V gene, CDR1 is GTSNPN and CDR2 is SVGIG (reference sequence). V was clipped by 1 base and J by 2 bases; unmatched bases: 15. The CDR3 spells CAWSGLGLGTGDSTDTQYF. CDR3 DNA sequence: TGTGCCTGGAGTGGTTTGGGTTTGGGGACAGGGGATTCCACAGATACGCAGTATTTT.

The rearrangement joins TRBV18 to TRBJ2-7; perhaps TRBD1 as D (6 bases). The V gene lost 6 bases and the J gene lost 2 bases, with 17 bases spanning the gap. CDR3 length equals 15 residues. The germline CDR1 and CDR2 sequences are KGHSH and LQKENI. The CDR3 reads CASSDRDKTAYEQYF. CDR3 bases: TGTGCCAGCTCTGACCGGGACAAGACCGCCTACGAGCAGTACTTC.

This chain uses TRBV4-3 with TRBJ2-7, with TRBD2 matching over 8 bases. V lost 0 bases, J lost 0 bases, and 4 bases stayed unmatched. The CDR3 is made up of 16 amino acids. The germline V gene encodes CDR1 LGHNA and CDR2 YSLEER. CDR3 sequence (DNA): TGCGCCAGCAGCCAAGAAACGGGGACTAGCTCCTACGAGCAGTACTTC. Residues: CASSQETGTSSYEQYF.

The chain links TRBV15 to TRBJ1-4, with TRBD1 identical over 9 bases. Germline V CDR1 and CDR2: LNHNV, YYDKDF (reference sequence). The V segment lost 5 bases and the J segment 10 bases; nucleotides outside the gene matches: 8. The CDR3 totals 14 residues. The CDR3 loop is CATSAGTGKSKLFF. The CDR3 DNA follows: TGTGCCACCAGCGCCGGGACAGGGAAGTCAAAACTGTTTTTT.

This CDR3 reads CASSEDREGQTYEQYV. CDR3 bases: TGTGCCAGCAGTGAAGACAGGGAAGGACAAACCTACGAGCAGTACGTC. The chain combines TRBV6-1 with TRBJ2-7, with D perhaps matching TRBD1 (6 bases). The CDR3 covers 16 residues. The V end was cut by 1 base, the J end by 2 bases, with 15 bases between. CDR1 is MNHNS, CDR2 SASEGT, per germline.

J is TRBJ1-1 and V is TRBV18, with a possible D match to TRBD1 (5 bases). Germline CDR1 reads KGHSH; CDR2 reads LQKENI. Trimming took off 1 base at V and 1 base at J, with 13 bases between the two ends. CDR3 size: 16 residues. The CDR3 here is CASSPLPQGGNTEAFF. CDR3 in DNA: TGTGCCAGCTCACCACTCCCCCAGGGTGGGAACACTGAAGCTTTCTTT.